This entry lists 23 T cell receptor beta chains sequenced from one sample in a study of T cells in Graves' hyperthyroidism and ophthalmopathy. Regions amplified from RNA transcripts were the TCR beta CDR3 regions. When the TCR CDR3 underwent first-round RT-PCR, the HTBI primer set was used. One entry per CDR3 protein, called by TCRdb with MiXCR from the multiplex PCR reads. There are about 840,000 distinct CDR3 sequences in the sample; 38% occur only once, and 7% to 10% lies in the top ten. The sample was blood. These receptors were collected from a man aged 18 to 30 with Graves' hyperthyroidism.

This clonotype was recorded at least ten times. This chain joins TRBV5-8 and TRBJ1-2, with 7 positions matching TRBD1. The junction had 7 bases not matched to a gene; V was cut back by 4 bases and J by 4 bases. Per germline, CDR1 SGHTS and CDR2 YDEGEE. This CDR3 contains 14 residues. CDR3 amino acids: CASSPGQVTYGYTF. The CDR3 nucleotides read TGTGCCAGCAGCCCCGGACAGGTGACCTATGGCTACACCTTC.

Concerning this clonotype: This sequence may be a read error, since a much larger clone differs from it by one base. The J gene is TRBJ2-7, the V gene TRBV10-3; D possibly corresponds to TRBD2 (6 bases). Germline CDR1 and CDR2: ENHRY and SYGVKD. This CDR3 spans 16 amino acids. The CDR3 is CAISPSVGSRSFEQYF. The DNA for the CDR3 is TGTGCCATCAGCCCTAGCGTGGGGTCCCGCTCCTTCGAGCAGTACTTC.

The V gene is TRBV29-1, the J gene TRBJ1-1; D is possibly TRBD1 (6 bases). The V end was cut by 1 base, the J end by 0 bases, with 9 bases between. The CDR3 contains 14 residues. Germline V lookup: CDR1 SQVTM, CDR2 ANQGSEA. CDR3 loop: CSVEARDMNTEAFF. CDR3 DNA: TGCAGCGTTGAAGCCCGGGACATGAACACTGAAGCTTTCTTT.

This clonotype was seen ten or more times. The rearrangement uses TRBV7-9 and TRBJ2-7; D is ambiguous. Germline CDR1 and CDR2: SEHNR and FQNEAQ (reference sequence). V shed 3 bases and J shed 1 base, with 10 bases lying between them. The CDR3 is made up of 14 amino acids. The CDR3 here is CASSFGSPSYEQYF. DNA for the CDR3: TGTGCCAGCAGCTTCGGCAGCCCATCCTACGAGCAGTACTTC.

V usage is TRBV10-3 and J usage is TRBJ2-7; D is possibly TRBD2 (6 bases). This CDR3 region has 15 residues. Germline CDR1 ENHRY, CDR2 SYGVKD. The V gene lost 4 bases and the J gene lost 8 bases, with 21 bases spanning the gap. The CDR3 DNA sequence: TGTGCCATCAGTGGCGGGGAGGCGTCCGCTATGAAGCAGTACTTC. It translates to CAISGGEASAMKQYF.

The chain joins TRBV20-1 to TRBJ2-7; 9 bases match TRBD2. Germline CDR1 DFQATT, CDR2 SNEGSKA (reference sequence). The CDR3 is 13 amino acids. V trimming: 6 bases; J trimming: 6 bases; junction bases outside the gene matches: 9. As DNA, the CDR3 is TGCAGTGCAACCGGGACTAGCTCCCTCGAGCAGTACTTC. Protein product: CSATGTSSLEQYF.

Turning to this clonotype: This sequence may be a read error, since a much larger clone differs from it by one base. The rearrangement joins TRBV25-1 to TRBJ2-7; perhaps TRBD1 as D (6 bases). In germline, CDR1 is MGHDK, CDR2 SYGVNS. The CDR3 loop spans 12 amino acids. This chain's CDR3 is CATTGLLYEQSF. The DNA of the CDR3 is TGTGCCACTACAGGGCTGCTTTACGAGCAGTCCTTC.

CDR3 in DNA: TGTGCCAGCAGCCAACGGACAGGGAGTGAGGGCTACACCTTC. This gives the protein CASSQRTGSEGYTF. The chain couples TRBV9 to TRBJ1-2; 8 nucleotides align to TRBD1. V shed 4 bases, J shed 8 bases, and the junction held 10 bases outside the gene matches. This CDR3 has 14 amino acids. The V gene's germline CDR1 is SGDLS and CDR2 YYNGEE.

This clonotype occurred a few times. This chain joins TRBV11-2 and TRBJ1-6; D may be TRBD1 (5 bases). V lost 7 bases, J lost 8 bases, and 15 bases lay in between. The CDR3 totals 14 residues. In germline, CDR1 is SGHAT, CDR2 FQNNGV. The CDR3 DNA is TGTGCCAGCACCCGGGGGTTAGGGCATTCACCCCTCCACTTT. Amino acid sequence: CASTRGLGHSPLHF.

The V gene is TRBV6-6, the J gene TRBJ1-1; D is possibly TRBD1 (6 bases). CDR1 is MNHNY, CDR2 SVGAGI, per germline (reference sequence). There are 17 residues in the CDR3. The ends were cut back, 7 bases at V and 0 bases at J, with 21 bases in the middle. CDR3 loop: CASTFFLQGLMNTEAFF. As DNA, the CDR3 is TGTGCCAGCACCTTTTTCTTACAGGGATTAATGAACACTGAAGCTTTCTTT.

This clonotype came up many times. The V gene is TRBV7-6, the J gene TRBJ2-2; no definite D call. This CDR3 region has 13 residues. V gave up 5 bases and J gave up 4 bases, with 8 bases separating them. Germline CDR1 reads SGHVS; CDR2 reads FNYEAQ. CDR3 sequence: CASSRRGTGELFF. The CDR3 DNA follows: TGTGCCAGCAGCCGTAGAGGCACCGGGGAGCTGTTTTTT.

With respect to this clonotype: A read error may be the cause here, since a much bigger clone is one base away. CDR3 bases: TGCAGCGTTGAAGGCGGACGGGACACCTCCTACGAGCAGTACTTC. This codes for CSVEGGRDTSYEQYF. V gene TRBV29-1 combines with J gene TRBJ2-7; tentative D call: TRBD1 (6 bases). From germline, CDR1 is SQVTM and CDR2 ANQGSEA. V shed 1 base and J shed 0 bases, with 13 bases lying between them. This CDR3 has 15 amino acids.

This clonotype was seen ten or more times. Compared with germline, one end of the junction differs, possibly owing to a read error. This chain joins TRBV5-1 and TRBJ1-6, with 10 bases matching TRBD1. The germline CDR1 and CDR2 sequences are SGHRS and YFSETQ. The CDR3 length is 14 residues. CDR3 coding DNA: TGTGCCAGCAGCTTGGGACAGGGGAATTCACCCCTCCACTTT. It codes for CASSLGQGNSPLHF.

The sample holds a few counts of this clonotype. The V and J genes are TRBV7-3 and TRBJ2-2; 10 bases fit TRBD1. Germline trimming cut 5 bases from V and 3 bases from J; bases unmatched to any gene: 3. Germline V CDR1 and CDR2: SGHTA, FQGTGA. This CDR3 contains 15 residues. Here the CDR3 reads CASSKTGGDTGELFF. The CDR3 coding sequence is TGTGCCAGCAGCAAGACAGGGGGCGACACCGGGGAGCTGTTTTTT.

The V and J genes are TRBV7-9 and TRBJ2-5; weak D call: TRBD2 (6 bases). Looked up from germline, CDR1 is SEHNR and CDR2 is FQNEAQ (reference sequence). CDR3 length: 14 amino acids. V was trimmed by 3 bases and J by 4 bases, leaving 12 bases between them. The CDR3 loop is CASSLYSGRETQYF. The CDR3 nucleotides read TGTGCCAGCAGCTTGTACTCCGGGAGAGAGACCCAGTACTTC. The whole variable domain, filled in from reference TRBV7-9 and TRBJ2-5, reads DTGVSQNPRHKITKRGQNVTFRCDPISEHNRLYWYRQTLGQGPEFLTYFQNEAQLEKSRLLSDRFSAERPKGSFSTLEIQRTEQGDSAMYLCASSLYSGRETQYFGPGTRLLVL.

The chain has TRBV10-2 and TRBJ2-2; 8 bases line up with TRBD1. The junction had 5 bases not matched to a gene; V was cut back by 4 bases and J by 7 bases. The CDR3 contains 14 residues. Germline lookup yields CDR1 WSHSY and CDR2 SAAADI. The CDR3 protein is CASSGDRSVGELFF. In DNA, the CDR3 is TGCGCCAGCAGTGGGGACAGGTCGGTCGGGGAGCTGTTTTTT.

This clonotype was counted many times. J is TRBJ1-1 and V is TRBV29-1; no firm D call. Trimming pared 4 bases from V and 7 bases from J, leaving 4 bases between. This CDR3 spans 9 amino acids. The germline CDR1 and CDR2 sequences are SQVTM and ANQGSEA. The CDR3 sequence is CSVGSEAFF. CDR3 sequence (DNA): TGCAGCGTTGGGAGTGAAGCTTTCTTT. Based on the CDR3 plus reference TRBV29-1 and TRBJ1-1, the full variable domain is SAVISQKPSRDICQRGTSLTIQCQVDSQVTMMFWYRQQPGQSLTLIATANQGSEATYESGFVIDKFPISRPNLTFSTLTVSNMSPEDSSIYLCSVGSEAFFGQGTRLTVV.

J is TRBJ1-4 and V is TRBV7-9; D remains unclear. Trimming removed 1 base from V and 6 bases from J, with 12 bases in between. Germline V gene sequence: CDR1 SEHNR, CDR2 FQNEAQ (reference sequence). This CDR3 has 15 residues. The DNA for the CDR3 is TGTGCCAGCAGCTTAGAGACCGGCGGGGATGAAAAACTGTTTTTT. This gives the protein CASSLETGGDEKLFF.

This clonotype came up a few times. J is TRBJ1-6 and V is TRBV6-6; D uncertain. V shed 0 bases and J shed 6 bases, with 9 bases lying between them. The germline gives CDR1 MNHNY, CDR2 SVGAGI (reference sequence). The CDR3 is 15 amino acids. This chain's CDR3 is CASSYSTNGNSPLHF. DNA of the CDR3: TGTGCCAGCAGTTACTCCACCAATGGTAATTCACCCCTCCACTTT.

About this clonotype itself: It may be a read error: a sequence one base away is much more abundant. The V call is TRBV29-1, the J call TRBJ2-7; TRBD1 matches 11 bases. The CDR3 length is 15 residues. Germline CDR1 and CDR2: SQVTM and ANQGSEA. Trimming removed 2 bases from V and 3 bases from J; junction bases left unmatched: 6. In DNA, the CDR3 is TGCAGCGTTGAATCAGAGGGACAGGGGGACTACGAGCAGTACTTC. Translated: CSVESEGQGDYEQYF.

V usage is TRBV5-1 and J usage is TRBJ2-7; 10 bases match TRBD1. Germline V CDR1 and CDR2: SGHRS, YFSETQ. Trimming removed 3 bases from V and 4 bases from J; junction bases left unmatched: 13. This CDR3 has 17 residues. The CDR3 loop reads CASSSGQGMTSTYEQYF. As DNA, the CDR3 is TGCGCCAGCAGCTCGGGACAGGGGATGACTAGCACGTACGAGCAGTACTTC.

This clonotype was counted at least ten times. The chain employs TRBV7-9 and TRBJ2-5; D possibly corresponds to TRBD2 (6 bases). V shed 5 bases and J shed 4 bases, with 14 bases lying between them. This CDR3 is built from 14 residues. Per germline, CDR1 SEHNR and CDR2 FQNEAQ (reference sequence). The CDR3 spells CASSPWTTLETQYF. In nucleotides, the CDR3 is TGTGCCAGCAGCCCCTGGACTACCTTAGAGACCCAGTACTTC.

This clonotype was recorded at least ten times. The rearrangement uses TRBV6-5 and TRBJ1-2, with TRBD1 matching over 7 bases. Germline trimming cut 4 bases from V and 6 bases from J; bases unmatched to any gene: 5. Germline CDR1 is MNHEY and CDR2 is SVGAGI. The CDR3 is 13 amino acids. The CDR3 is CASSSQGQDGYTF. CDR3 nucleotides: TGTGCCAGCAGTTCACAAGGACAGGATGGCTACACCTTC.